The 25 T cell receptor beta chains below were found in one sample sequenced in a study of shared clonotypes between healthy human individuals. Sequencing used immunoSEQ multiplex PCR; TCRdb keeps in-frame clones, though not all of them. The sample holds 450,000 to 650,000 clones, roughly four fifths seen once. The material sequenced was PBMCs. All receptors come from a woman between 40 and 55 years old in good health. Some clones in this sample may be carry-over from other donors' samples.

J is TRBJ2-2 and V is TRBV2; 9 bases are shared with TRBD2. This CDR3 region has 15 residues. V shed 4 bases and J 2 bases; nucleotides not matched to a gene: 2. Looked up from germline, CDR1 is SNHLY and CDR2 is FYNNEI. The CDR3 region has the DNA TGTGCCAGCAGTGTAGCGGGGGTAAACACCGGGGAGCTGTTTTTT. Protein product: CASSVAGVNTGELFF.

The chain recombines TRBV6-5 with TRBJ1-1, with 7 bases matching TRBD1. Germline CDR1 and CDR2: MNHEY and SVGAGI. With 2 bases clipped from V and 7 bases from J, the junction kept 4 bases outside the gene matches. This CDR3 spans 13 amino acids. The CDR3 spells CASSYAGGSEAFF. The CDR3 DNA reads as TGTGCCAGCAGTTACGCAGGGGGGAGTGAAGCTTTCTTT.

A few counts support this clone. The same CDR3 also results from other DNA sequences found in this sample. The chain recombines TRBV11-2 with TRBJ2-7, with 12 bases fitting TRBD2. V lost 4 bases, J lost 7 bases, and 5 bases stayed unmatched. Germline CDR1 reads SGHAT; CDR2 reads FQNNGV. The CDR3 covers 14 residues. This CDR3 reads CASSSGLAGGEQYF. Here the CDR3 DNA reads TGTGCCAGCAGCTCGGGACTAGCGGGCGGGGAGCAGTACTTC.

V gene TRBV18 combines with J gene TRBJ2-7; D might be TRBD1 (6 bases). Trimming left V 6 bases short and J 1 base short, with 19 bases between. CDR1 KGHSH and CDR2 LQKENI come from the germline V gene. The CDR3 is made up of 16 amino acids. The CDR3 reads CASSTGGQGQSYEQYF. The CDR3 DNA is TGTGCCAGCTCGACCGGTGGTCAGGGGCAATCCTACGAGCAGTACTTC.

CDR3: CASSQEEGQGRYGYTF. For the CDR3, the DNA is TGTGCCAGCAGCCAAGAAGAGGGCCAGGGTCGCTATGGCTACACCTTC. The chain links TRBV4-2 to TRBJ1-2; maybe TRBD1 (5 bases). Trimming took off 0 bases at V and 4 bases at J, with 15 bases between the two ends. Germline-derived CDR1 and CDR2 are LGHNA and YNFKEQ. The CDR3 runs to 16 residues.

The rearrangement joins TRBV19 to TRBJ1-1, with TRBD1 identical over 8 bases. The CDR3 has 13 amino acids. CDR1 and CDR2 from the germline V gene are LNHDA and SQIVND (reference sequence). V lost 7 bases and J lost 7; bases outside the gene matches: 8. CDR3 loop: CASKTGADGEAFF. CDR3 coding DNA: TGTGCCAGTAAGACAGGGGCGGATGGTGAAGCTTTCTTT.

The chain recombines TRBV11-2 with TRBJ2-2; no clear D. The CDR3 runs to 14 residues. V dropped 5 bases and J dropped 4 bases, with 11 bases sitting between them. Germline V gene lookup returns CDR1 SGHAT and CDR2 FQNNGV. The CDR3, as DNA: TGTGCCAGCAGCGCTTCCCAAGCCACCGGGGAGCTGTTTTTT. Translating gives CASSASQATGELFF.

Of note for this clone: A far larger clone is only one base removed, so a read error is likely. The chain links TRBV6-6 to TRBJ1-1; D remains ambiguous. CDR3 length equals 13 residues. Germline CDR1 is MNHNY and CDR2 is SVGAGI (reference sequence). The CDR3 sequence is CASNPAGNTEALF. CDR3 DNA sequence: TGTGCCAGCAACCCTGCAGGAAACACTGAAGCTTTATTT.

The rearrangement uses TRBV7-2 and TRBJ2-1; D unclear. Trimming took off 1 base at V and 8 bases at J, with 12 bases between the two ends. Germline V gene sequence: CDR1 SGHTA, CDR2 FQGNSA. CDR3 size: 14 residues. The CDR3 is CASSLEASSDEQFF. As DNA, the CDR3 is TGTGCCAGCAGCTTAGAGGCGTCTAGTGATGAGCAGTTCTTC. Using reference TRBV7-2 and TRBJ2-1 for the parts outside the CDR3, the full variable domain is GAGVSQSPSNKVTEKGKDVELRCDPISGHTALYWYRQSLGQGLEFLIYFQGNSAPDKSGLPSDRFSAERTGGSVSTLTIQRTQQEDSAVYLCASSLEASSDEQFFGPGTRLTVL.

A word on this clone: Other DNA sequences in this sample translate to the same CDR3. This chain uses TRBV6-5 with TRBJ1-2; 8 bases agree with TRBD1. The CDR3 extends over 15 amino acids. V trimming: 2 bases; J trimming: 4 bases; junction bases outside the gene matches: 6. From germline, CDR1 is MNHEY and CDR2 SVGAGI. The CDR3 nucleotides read TGTGCCAGCAGTTACCTAGGACAGGGAGGCTATGGCTACACCTTC. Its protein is CASSYLGQGGYGYTF.

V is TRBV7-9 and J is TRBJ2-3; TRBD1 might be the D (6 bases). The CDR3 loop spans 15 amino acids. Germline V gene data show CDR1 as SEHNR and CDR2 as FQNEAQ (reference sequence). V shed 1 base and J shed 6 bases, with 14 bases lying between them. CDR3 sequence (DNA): TGTGCCAGCAGCTTAGGATTCGGGGACATGGATACGCAGTATTTT. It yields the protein CASSLGFGDMDTQYF.

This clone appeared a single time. The DNA of the CDR3 is TGTGCCAGCTCGCGGACTAGCGGGAGTGTACCCTACAATGAGCAGTTCTTC. This encodes CASSRTSGSVPYNEQFF. The rearrangement joins TRBV18 to TRBJ2-1, with 13 nucleotides matching TRBD2. J gave up 2 bases and V 6 bases, and 7 bases lay outside the gene matches. CDR3 length: 17 amino acids. Germline assignment: CDR1 KGHSH and CDR2 LQKENI.

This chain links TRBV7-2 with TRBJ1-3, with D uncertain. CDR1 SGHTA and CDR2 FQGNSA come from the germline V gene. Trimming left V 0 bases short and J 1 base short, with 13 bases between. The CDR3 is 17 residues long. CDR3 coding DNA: TGTGCCAGCAGCTTAGCCGCGGCAGGAAGATCTGGAAACACCATATATTTT. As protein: CASSLAAAGRSGNTIYF.

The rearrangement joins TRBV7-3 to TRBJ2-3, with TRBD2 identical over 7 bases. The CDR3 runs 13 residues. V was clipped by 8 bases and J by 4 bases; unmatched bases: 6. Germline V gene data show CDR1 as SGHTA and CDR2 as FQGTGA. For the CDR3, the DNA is TGTGCCAGCCAAGCGGGAAACGCAGATACGCAGTATTTT. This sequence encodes CASQAGNADTQYF.

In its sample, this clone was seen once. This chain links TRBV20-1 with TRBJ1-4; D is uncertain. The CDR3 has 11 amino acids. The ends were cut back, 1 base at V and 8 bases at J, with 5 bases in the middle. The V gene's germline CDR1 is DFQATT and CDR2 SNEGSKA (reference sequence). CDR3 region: CSARVPEKLFF. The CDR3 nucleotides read TGCAGTGCTAGAGTGCCCGAAAAACTGTTTTTT.

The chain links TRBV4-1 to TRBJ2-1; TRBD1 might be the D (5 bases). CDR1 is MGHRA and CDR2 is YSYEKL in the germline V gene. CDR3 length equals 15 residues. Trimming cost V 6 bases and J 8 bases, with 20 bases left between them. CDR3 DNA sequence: TGCGCCAGCAGAATCGCACCACAACAGGTCCATGAGCAGTTCTTC. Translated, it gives CASRIAPQQVHEQFF.

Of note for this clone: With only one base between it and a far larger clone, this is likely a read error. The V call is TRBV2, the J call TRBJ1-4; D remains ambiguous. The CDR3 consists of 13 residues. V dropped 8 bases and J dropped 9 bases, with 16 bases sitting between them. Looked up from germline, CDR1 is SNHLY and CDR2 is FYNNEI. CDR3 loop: CASLEGWNKKLFF. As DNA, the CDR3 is TGTGCCAGCTTAGAGGGATGGAATAAAAAACTGTTTTTT.

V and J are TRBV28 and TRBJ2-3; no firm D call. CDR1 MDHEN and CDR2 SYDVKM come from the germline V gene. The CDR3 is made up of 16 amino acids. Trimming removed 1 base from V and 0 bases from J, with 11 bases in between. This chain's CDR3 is CASSLLSVGSTDTQYF. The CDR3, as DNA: TGTGCCAGCAGTTTATTGTCTGTGGGAAGCACAGATACGCAGTATTTT.

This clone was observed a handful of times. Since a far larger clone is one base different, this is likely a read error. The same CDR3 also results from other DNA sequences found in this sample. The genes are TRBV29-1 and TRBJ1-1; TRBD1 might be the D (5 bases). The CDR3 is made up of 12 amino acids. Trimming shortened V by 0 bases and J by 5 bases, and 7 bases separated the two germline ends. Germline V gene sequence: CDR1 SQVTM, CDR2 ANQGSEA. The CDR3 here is CSVEEGGTEAFF. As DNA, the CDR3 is TGCAGCGTTGAAGAGGGGGGAACTGAAGCTTTCTTT.

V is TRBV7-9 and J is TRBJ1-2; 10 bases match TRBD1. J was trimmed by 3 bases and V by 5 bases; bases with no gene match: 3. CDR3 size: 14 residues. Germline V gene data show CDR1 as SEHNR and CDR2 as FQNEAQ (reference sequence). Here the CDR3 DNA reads TGTGCCAGCAGCACCGGACAGGGGGACTATGGCTACACCTTC. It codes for CASSTGQGDYGYTF.

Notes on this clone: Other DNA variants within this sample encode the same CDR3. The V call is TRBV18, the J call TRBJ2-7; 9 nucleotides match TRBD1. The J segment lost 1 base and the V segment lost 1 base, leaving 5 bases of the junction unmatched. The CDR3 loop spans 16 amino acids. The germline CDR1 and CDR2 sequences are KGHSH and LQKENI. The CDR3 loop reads CASSPLGTGSSYEQYF. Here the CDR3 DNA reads TGTGCCAGCTCACCACTCGGGACAGGGAGTTCCTACGAGCAGTACTTC.

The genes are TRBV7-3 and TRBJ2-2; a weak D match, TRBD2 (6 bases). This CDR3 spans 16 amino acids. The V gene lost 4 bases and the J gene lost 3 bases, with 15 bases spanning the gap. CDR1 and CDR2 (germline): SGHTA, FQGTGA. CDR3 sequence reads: CASSSGGAGHTGELFF. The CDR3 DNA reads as TGTGCCAGCAGCTCAGGAGGGGCGGGGCACACCGGGGAGCTGTTTTTT.

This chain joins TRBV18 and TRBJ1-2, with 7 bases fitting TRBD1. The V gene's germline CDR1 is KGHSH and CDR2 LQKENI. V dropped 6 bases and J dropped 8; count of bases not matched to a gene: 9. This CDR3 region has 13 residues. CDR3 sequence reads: CASSHGTDGGYTF. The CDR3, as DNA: TGTGCCAGCTCCCACGGGACAGACGGAGGCTACACCTTC. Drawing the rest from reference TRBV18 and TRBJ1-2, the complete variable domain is NAGVMQNPRHLVRRRGQEARLRCSPMKGHSHVYWYRQLPEEGLKFMVYLQKENIIDESGMPKERFSAEFPKEGPSILRIQQVVRGDSAAYFCASSHGTDGGYTFGSGTRLTVV.

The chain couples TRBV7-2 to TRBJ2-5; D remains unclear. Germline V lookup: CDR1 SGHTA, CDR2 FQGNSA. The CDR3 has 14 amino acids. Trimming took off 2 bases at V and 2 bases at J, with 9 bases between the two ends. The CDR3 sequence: CASSLFGQQETQYF. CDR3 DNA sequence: TGTGCCAGCAGCTTATTTGGTCAGCAAGAGACCCAGTACTTC.

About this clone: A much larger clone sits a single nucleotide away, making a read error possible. CDR3: CASSQGLAGEGIDTQYF. CDR3 nucleotides: TGTGCCAGCAGCCAGGGCCTAGCGGGAGAAGGCATAGATACGCAGTATTTT. The chain is built from TRBV4-2 and TRBJ2-3; 10 positions agree with TRBD2. The CDR3 extends over 17 amino acids. V dropped 3 bases and J dropped 5; count of bases not matched to a gene: 11. The germline V gene encodes CDR1 LGHNA and CDR2 YNFKEQ.